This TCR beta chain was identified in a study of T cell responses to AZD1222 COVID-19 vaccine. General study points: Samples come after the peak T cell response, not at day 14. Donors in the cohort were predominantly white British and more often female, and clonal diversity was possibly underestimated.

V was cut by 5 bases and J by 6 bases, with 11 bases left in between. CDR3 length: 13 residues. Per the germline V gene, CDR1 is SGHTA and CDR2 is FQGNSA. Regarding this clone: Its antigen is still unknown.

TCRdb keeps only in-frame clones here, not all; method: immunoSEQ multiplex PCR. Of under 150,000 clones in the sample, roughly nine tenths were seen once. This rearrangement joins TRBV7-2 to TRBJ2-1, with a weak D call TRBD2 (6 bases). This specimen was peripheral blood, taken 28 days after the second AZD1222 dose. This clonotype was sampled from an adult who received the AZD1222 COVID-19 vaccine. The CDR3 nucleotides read TGTGCCAGCAGCAACTGGCGGGGCAATGAGCAGTTCTTC. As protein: CASSNWRGNEQFF.